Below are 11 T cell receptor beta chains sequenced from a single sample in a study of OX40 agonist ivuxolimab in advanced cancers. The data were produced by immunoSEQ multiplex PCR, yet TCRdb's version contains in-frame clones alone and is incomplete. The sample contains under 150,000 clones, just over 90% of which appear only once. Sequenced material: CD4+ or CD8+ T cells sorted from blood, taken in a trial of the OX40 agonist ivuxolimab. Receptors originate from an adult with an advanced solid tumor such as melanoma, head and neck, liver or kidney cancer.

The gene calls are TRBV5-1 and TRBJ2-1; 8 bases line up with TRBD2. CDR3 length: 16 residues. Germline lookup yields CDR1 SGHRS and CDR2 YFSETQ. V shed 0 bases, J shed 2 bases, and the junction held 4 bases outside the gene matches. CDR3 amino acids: CASSLEGGGTYNEQFF. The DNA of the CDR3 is TGCGCCAGCAGCTTGGAGGGCGGGGGGACCTACAATGAGCAGTTCTTC.

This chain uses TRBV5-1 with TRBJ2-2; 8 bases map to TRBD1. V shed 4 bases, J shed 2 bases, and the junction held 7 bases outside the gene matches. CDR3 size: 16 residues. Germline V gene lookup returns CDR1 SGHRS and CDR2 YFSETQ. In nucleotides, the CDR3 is TGCGCCAGCAGCCCGCGGGGACAGGATAACACCGGGGAGCTGTTTTTT. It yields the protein CASSPRGQDNTGELFF.

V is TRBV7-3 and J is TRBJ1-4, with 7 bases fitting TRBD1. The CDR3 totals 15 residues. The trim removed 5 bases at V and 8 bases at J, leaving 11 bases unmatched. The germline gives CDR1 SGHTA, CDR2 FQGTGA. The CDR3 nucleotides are TGTGCCAGCAGCCCAGGGACAGCGAGGGGGGAAAAACTGTTTTTT. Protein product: CASSPGTARGEKLFF.

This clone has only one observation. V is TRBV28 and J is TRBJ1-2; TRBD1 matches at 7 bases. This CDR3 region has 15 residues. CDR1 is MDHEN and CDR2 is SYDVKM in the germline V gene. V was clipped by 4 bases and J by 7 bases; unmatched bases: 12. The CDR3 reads CASSSPGEGGRGYTF. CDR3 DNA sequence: TGTGCCAGCAGTTCCCCAGGGGAAGGGGGCCGTGGCTACACCTTC.

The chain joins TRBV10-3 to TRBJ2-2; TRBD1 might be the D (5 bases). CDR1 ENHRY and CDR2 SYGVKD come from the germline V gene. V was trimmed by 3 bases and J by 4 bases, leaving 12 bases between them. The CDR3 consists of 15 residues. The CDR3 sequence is CAISDRAQSTGELFF. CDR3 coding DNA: TGTGCCATCAGTGACAGGGCACAGAGCACCGGGGAGCTGTTTTTT.

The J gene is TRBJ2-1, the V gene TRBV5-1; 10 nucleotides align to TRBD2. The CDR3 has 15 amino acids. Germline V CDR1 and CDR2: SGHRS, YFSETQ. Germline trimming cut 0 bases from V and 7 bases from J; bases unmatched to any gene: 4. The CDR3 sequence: CASSLASGSWNEQFF. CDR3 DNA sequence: TGCGCCAGCAGCTTGGCTAGCGGGAGTTGGAATGAGCAGTTCTTC.

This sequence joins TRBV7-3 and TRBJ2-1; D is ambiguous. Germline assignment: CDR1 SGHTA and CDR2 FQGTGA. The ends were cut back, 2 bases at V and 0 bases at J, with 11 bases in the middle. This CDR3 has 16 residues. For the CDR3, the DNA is TGTGCCAGCAGCTTAGACTGGGCGAGCTCCTACAATGAGCAGTTCTTC. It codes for CASSLDWASSYNEQFF.

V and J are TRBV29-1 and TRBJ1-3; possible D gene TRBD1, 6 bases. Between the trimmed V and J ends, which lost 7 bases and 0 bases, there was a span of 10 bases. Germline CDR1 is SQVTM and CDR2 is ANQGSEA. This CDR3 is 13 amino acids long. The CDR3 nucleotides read TGCAGCGCCGAAGGGGGCTCTGGAAACACCATATATTTT. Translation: CSAEGGSGNTIYF.

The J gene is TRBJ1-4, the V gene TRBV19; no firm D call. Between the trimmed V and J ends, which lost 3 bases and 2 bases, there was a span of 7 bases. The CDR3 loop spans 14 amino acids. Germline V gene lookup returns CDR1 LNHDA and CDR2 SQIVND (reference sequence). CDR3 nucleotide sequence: TGTGCCAGTAGTATGGACCGCACTAATGAAAAACTGTTTTTT. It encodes CASSMDRTNEKLFF.

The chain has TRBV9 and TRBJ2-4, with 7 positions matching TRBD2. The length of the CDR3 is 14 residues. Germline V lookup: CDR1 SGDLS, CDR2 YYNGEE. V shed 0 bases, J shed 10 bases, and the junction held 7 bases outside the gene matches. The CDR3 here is CASSVGLAEGIQYF. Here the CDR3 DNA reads TGTGCCAGCAGCGTAGGCCTAGCGGAAGGGATTCAGTACTTC.

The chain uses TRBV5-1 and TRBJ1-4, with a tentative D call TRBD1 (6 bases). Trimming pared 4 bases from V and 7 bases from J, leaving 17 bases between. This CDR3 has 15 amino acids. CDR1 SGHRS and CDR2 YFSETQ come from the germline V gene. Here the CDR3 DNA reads TGCGCCAGCAGCCTACAGGGCGACGTTGGTGAAAAACTGTTTTTT. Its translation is CASSLQGDVGEKLFF. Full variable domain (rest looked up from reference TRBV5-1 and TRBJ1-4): KAGVTQTPRYLIKTRGQQVTLSCSPISGHRSVSWYQQTPGQGLQFLFEYFSETQRNKGNFPGRFSGRQFSNSRSEMNVSTLELGDSALYLCASSLQGDVGEKLFFGSGTQLSVL.